This is a list of T cell receptor beta chains from one sample in a study of shared clonotypes between healthy human individuals. TCRdb's table, derived via immunoSEQ multiplex PCR, lists solely in-frame clones and lacks some. The sample includes some 2,100,000 clones, about 93% of them seen just once. Source material: naive CD8+ T cells from PBMCs. All receptors come from a man between 18 and 29 years old in good health. Some clones in this sample may be carry-over from other donors' samples. Each CDR3 is given with its conserved first and last residue. The D gene is left open where the match is weak. Clone size is not always given. Where it is, it says once, few, many or a class for expanded clones.

j_gene: TRBJ2-1
abundance: once
d_gene: TRBD2
v_gene: TRBV5-3
CDR3nt: TGTGCCAGATTCAGCGGGAGTGGACCCCCTATCGGGTATTCCTCCTACAATGAGCAGTTCTTC
CDR3aa: CARFSGSGPPIGYSSYNEQFF

j_gene: TRBJ2-1
abundance: NA
d_gene: NA
v_gene: TRBV28
CDR3nt: TGTGCCAGCAGTTTCTCCCAGGATGAGCAGTTCTTC
CDR3aa: CASSFSQDEQFF

j_gene: TRBJ2-1
abundance: NA
d_gene: NA
v_gene: TRBV12-1
CDR3nt: TGTGCCAGCAGCTTTGGGGGACAGGGTGCCTACAATGAGCAGTTCTTC
CDR3aa: CASSFGGQGAYNEQFF

j_gene: TRBJ2-1
abundance: NA
d_gene: NA
v_gene: TRBV5-6
CDR3nt: TGTGCCAGCAGCCGATTGAGAGACGCCCGAGAGCAGTTCTTC
CDR3aa: CASSRLRDAREQFF

j_gene: TRBJ2-7
abundance: NA
d_gene: NA
v_gene: TRBV7-9
CDR3nt: TGTGCCAGCAGCCGTTTTCAGCCTGGGGGCAGAGCCTACGAGCAGTACTTC
CDR3aa: CASSRFQPGGRAYEQYF

j_gene: TRBJ2-4
abundance: NA
d_gene: TRBD2
v_gene: TRBV19
CDR3nt: TGTGCCAGTAGCAAGGGACTAGCGGGAGGTTTGAGAAACATTCAGTACTTC
CDR3aa: CASSKGLAGGLRNIQYF

j_gene: TRBJ1-1
abundance: NA
d_gene: NA
v_gene: TRBV14
CDR3nt: TGTGCCAGCAGCCAAGACAGGCGGGCTGAAGCTTTCTTT
CDR3aa: CASSQDRRAEAFF

j_gene: TRBJ2-1
abundance: NA
d_gene: NA
v_gene: TRBV25-1
CDR3nt: TGTGCCAGCAGTGCGGGACGGGTCTTTAATGAGCAGTTCTTC
CDR3aa: CASSAGRVFNEQFF

j_gene: TRBJ2-2
abundance: NA
d_gene: TRBD1
v_gene: TRBV9
CDR3nt: TGTGCCAGCAGCGTGGCGGGGACAGGGGGTGCCGGGGAGCTGTTTTTT
CDR3aa: CASSVAGTGGAGELFF

j_gene: TRBJ1-2
abundance: NA
d_gene: NA
v_gene: TRBV11-2
CDR3nt: TGTGCCAGCAGCTTAGATTGGCAGGGTTCTTCCGGCTACACCTTC
CDR3aa: CASSLDWQGSSGYTF

j_gene: TRBJ2-7
abundance: once
d_gene: TRBD2
v_gene: TRBV4-1
CDR3nt: TGCGCCAGCAGCGGACGACTAGCTTACGAGCAGTACTTC
CDR3aa: CASSGRLAYEQYF

j_gene: TRBJ1-2
abundance: NA
d_gene: TRBD1
v_gene: TRBV9
CDR3nt: TGTGCCAGCAGCGTAGTCGGAGGGGGCGACTATGGCTACACCTTC
CDR3aa: CASSVVGGGDYGYTF

j_gene: TRBJ2-3
abundance: once
d_gene: NA
v_gene: TRBV7-2
CDR3nt: TGTGCCAGCAGCGGTACGGGACGATCCACAGATACGCAGTATTTT
CDR3aa: CASSGTGRSTDTQYF

j_gene: TRBJ2-2
abundance: NA
d_gene: TRBD1
v_gene: TRBV2
CDR3nt: TGTGCCAGCAAACTTACAGGGGGCTTCACCGGGGAGCTGTTTTTT
CDR3aa: CASKLTGGFTGELFF

j_gene: TRBJ2-3
abundance: NA
d_gene: NA
v_gene: TRBV5-5
CDR3nt: TGTGCCAGCAGCCGGGGGTGGACAGATACGCAGTATTTT
CDR3aa: CASSRGWTDTQYF

j_gene: TRBJ2-5
abundance: once
d_gene: TRBD1
v_gene: TRBV9
CDR3nt: TGTGCCAGCAGCCTCGACCGGGACAGGGGAGAAGAGACCCAGTACTTC
CDR3aa: CASSLDRDRGEETQYF

j_gene: TRBJ1-3
abundance: once
d_gene: NA
v_gene: TRBV28
CDR3nt: TGTGCCAGCAGTTTGAGGGGGGTTGGAAACACCATATATTTT
CDR3aa: CASSLRGVGNTIYF

j_gene: TRBJ2-7
abundance: NA
d_gene: TRBD2
v_gene: TRBV4-1
CDR3nt: TGCGCCAGCAGCCAAGATCGAAGCGGGAGGAACTACGAGCAGTACTTC
CDR3aa: CASSQDRSGRNYEQYF

j_gene: TRBJ2-1
abundance: NA
d_gene: TRBD2
v_gene: TRBV29-1
CDR3nt: TGCAGCGTTGAAGCGTTTACTAGCGGGAGGGCCAATGAGCAGTTCTTC
CDR3aa: CSVEAFTSGRANEQFF

j_gene: TRBJ2-5
abundance: NA
d_gene: TRBD1
v_gene: TRBV13
CDR3nt: TGTGCCAGCAGCTTAGGACAGGGGATGAGGGAGACCCAGTACTTC
CDR3aa: CASSLGQGMRETQYF

j_gene: TRBJ2-7
abundance: NA
d_gene: TRBD1
v_gene: TRBV7-6
CDR3nt: TGTGCCAGCAGCTTGGACAGGGAGGCCGAGCAGTACTTC
CDR3aa: CASSLDREAEQYF

j_gene: TRBJ1-2
abundance: few
d_gene: TRBD1
v_gene: TRBV7-9
CDR3nt: TGTGCCAGCAGCTTGGATATGGACAGGTCCTATGGCTACACCTTC
CDR3aa: CASSLDMDRSYGYTF

j_gene: TRBJ2-7
abundance: NA
d_gene: NA
v_gene: TRBV4-2
CDR3nt: TGTGCCAGCAGCCAAGAGGGCGATAGCTCCTACGAGCAGTACTTC
CDR3aa: CASSQEGDSSYEQYF

j_gene: TRBJ2-7
abundance: NA
d_gene: TRBD2
v_gene: TRBV9
CDR3nt: TGTGCCAGCAGCGAAAGCGGGACTAGCGGGAGCCCCTCTAGCTTC
CDR3aa: CASSESGTSGSPSSF

j_gene: TRBJ1-3
abundance: NA
d_gene: NA
v_gene: TRBV13
CDR3nt: TGTGCCAGCAGCTTAGCTGGAAACACCATATATTTT
CDR3aa: CASSLAGNTIYF

j_gene: TRBJ1-1
abundance: NA
d_gene: TRBD1
v_gene: TRBV27
CDR3nt: TGTGCCAGCAGTCCCCCGGGACAGGGGTGGTACACTGAAGCTTTCTTT
CDR3aa: CASSPPGQGWYTEAFF

j_gene: TRBJ2-4
abundance: NA
d_gene: TRBD1
v_gene: TRBV11-1
CDR3nt: TGTGCCAGCAGCGGAAACAGGGGGCTGGGAAACATTCAGTACTTC
CDR3aa: CASSGNRGLGNIQYF

j_gene: TRBJ2-7
abundance: once
d_gene: NA
v_gene: TRBV6-5
CDR3nt: TGTGCCAGCACTTCCGGGATGGGGTCCATCTACGAGCAGTACTTC
CDR3aa: CASTSGMGSIYEQYF

j_gene: TRBJ2-3
abundance: NA
d_gene: NA
v_gene: TRBV7-3
CDR3nt: TGTGCCAGCAGCTTAAACGAGGGAGTGGGGGGCACAGATACGCAGTATTTT
CDR3aa: CASSLNEGVGGTDTQYF

j_gene: TRBJ2-7
abundance: NA
d_gene: NA
v_gene: TRBV5-8
CDR3nt: TGTGCCAGCAGCTTTTTTTCGATAGCAGGCTTCGAGCAGTACTTC
CDR3aa: CASSFFSIAGFEQYF

j_gene: TRBJ2-7
abundance: NA
d_gene: TRBD1
v_gene: TRBV15
CDR3nt: TGTGCCACCAGCAGAGTTGGACAGGGTAGCGAGCAGTACTTC
CDR3aa: CATSRVGQGSEQYF

j_gene: TRBJ1-1
abundance: NA
d_gene: NA
v_gene: TRBV4-3
CDR3nt: TGCGCCAGCAGCCGTGGTTCTGAAGCTTTCTTT
CDR3aa: CASSRGSEAFF

j_gene: TRBJ2-1
abundance: NA
d_gene: NA
v_gene: TRBV4-1
CDR3nt: TGCGCCAGCAGCCAAGTTGCGGCTAGCAATAGGGGCTTGTACAATGAGCAGTTCTTC
CDR3aa: CASSQVAASNRGLYNEQFF

j_gene: TRBJ2-2
abundance: NA
d_gene: NA
v_gene: TRBV5-6
CDR3nt: TGTGCCAGCAGCACGAACACCGGGGAGCTGTTTTTT
CDR3aa: CASSTNTGELFF

j_gene: TRBJ2-2
abundance: NA
d_gene: TRBD2
v_gene: TRBV7-3
CDR3nt: TGTGCCAGCAGCTTCGAGACTAGCGGGACGAACACCGGGGAGCTGTTTTTT
CDR3aa: CASSFETSGTNTGELFF

j_gene: TRBJ2-5
abundance: NA
d_gene: TRBD2
v_gene: TRBV5-1
CDR3nt: TGCGCCAGCAGCCCCCACCTTAGCGGGAGCTCGGAGACCCAGTACTTC
CDR3aa: CASSPHLSGSSETQYF

j_gene: TRBJ1-5
abundance: NA
d_gene: NA
v_gene: TRBV2
CDR3nt: TGTGCCAGCAGTGACGAGGGACGGAGCAATCAGCCCCAGCATTTT
CDR3aa: CASSDEGRSNQPQHF

j_gene: TRBJ2-7
abundance: NA
d_gene: NA
v_gene: TRBV19
CDR3nt: TGTGCCAGTAGTATCACGGACTCCTACGAGCAGTACTTC
CDR3aa: CASSITDSYEQYF

j_gene: TRBJ2-7
abundance: once
d_gene: TRBD2
v_gene: TRBV4-2
CDR3nt: TGTGCCAGCAGCCTGAACCTCAAAGAACTAGCGGGAGGGGAGGCCTACGAGCAGTACTTC
CDR3aa: CASSLNLKELAGGEAYEQYF

j_gene: TRBJ2-1
abundance: NA
d_gene: NA
v_gene: TRBV6-4
CDR3nt: TGTGCCAGCAGTGACGGGACCCGAGAGCAGTTCTTC
CDR3aa: CASSDGTREQFF

j_gene: TRBJ1-1
abundance: NA
d_gene: NA
v_gene: TRBV2
CDR3nt: TGTGCCAGCAGTGAAACCCTCCCAGCTGGGAACACTGAAGCTTTCTTT
CDR3aa: CASSETLPAGNTEAFF

j_gene: TRBJ2-5
abundance: NA
d_gene: NA
v_gene: TRBV13
CDR3nt: TGTGCCAGCAGCCCGCCCCAGCAAGAGACCCAGTACTTC
CDR3aa: CASSPPQQETQYF

j_gene: TRBJ1-5
abundance: NA
d_gene: TRBD1
v_gene: TRBV15
CDR3nt: TGTGCCACCAGCGAGGGACAGAATAGCAATCAGCCCCAGCATTTT
CDR3aa: CATSEGQNSNQPQHF

j_gene: TRBJ2-7
abundance: NA
d_gene: NA
v_gene: TRBV6-6
CDR3nt: TGTGCCAGCAGTTTAATAAAGGACGAGCAGTACTTC
CDR3aa: CASSLIKDEQYF

j_gene: TRBJ1-4
abundance: NA
d_gene: NA
v_gene: TRBV28
CDR3nt: TGTGCCAGCTTTAGGCGGTCGGCTAATGAAAAACTGTTTTTT
CDR3aa: CASFRRSANEKLFF

j_gene: TRBJ2-7
abundance: NA
d_gene: TRBD2
v_gene: TRBV28
CDR3nt: TGTGCCAGCAGTTTAGAGGGCGGCGGGAGGGCCTCCTACGAGCAGTACTTC
CDR3aa: CASSLEGGGRASYEQYF

j_gene: TRBJ1-2
abundance: NA
d_gene: TRBD1
v_gene: TRBV27
CDR3nt: TGTGCCAGCAGTCCAGGACAGGGACTCTACATTAACTATGGCTACACCTTC
CDR3aa: CASSPGQGLYINYGYTF

j_gene: TRBJ2-3
abundance: NA
d_gene: TRBD2
v_gene: TRBV27
CDR3nt: TGTGCCACTAAGGGCCCGGGAGGGCCGCCAGATACGCAGTATTTT
CDR3aa: CATKGPGGPPDTQYF

j_gene: TRBJ2-5
abundance: NA
d_gene: TRBD2
v_gene: TRBV7-2
CDR3nt: TGTGCCAGCAGCTTAGGACGTAGCGGGAGGGCCCAAGAGACCCAGTACTTC
CDR3aa: CASSLGRSGRAQETQYF

j_gene: TRBJ2-5
abundance: NA
d_gene: NA
v_gene: TRBV27
CDR3nt: TGTGCCAGCAGTTTAAGAGAGTACGGAGAGACCCAGTACTTC
CDR3aa: CASSLREYGETQYF

j_gene: TRBJ1-1
abundance: NA
d_gene: NA
v_gene: TRBV15
CDR3nt: TGTGCCACCAGCGAATTAGGGGGTGTCGGAGCTTTCTTT
CDR3aa: CATSELGGVGAFF